This T cell receptor (beta chain) was found in a study of CXCR3-negative and CXCR3-positive naive CD8 T cells. Study in general: Per library, roughly 1.4 +/- 0.3 million reads; 120 million to 150 million TRB reads overall. Findings of the study overall: Much lower diversity was found in memory CD8+ cells, while both naive subsets had comparably high diversity.

In regard to this clonotype: What it binds is unknown.

CD45RO-CCR7+CD27+CD95- cells counted as naive CD8+ T cells. UMI-labeled 5' RACE yielded the TRB cDNA libraries. TCRdb processed the 5' RACE reads again and assigns one entry to each CDR3 protein, with no DNA. The sample includes 50,000 to 75,000 distinct CDR3 sequences. This clonotype originated in a human donor in good health. Some clones in this sample may be carry-over from other donors' samples. Input material: naive CXCR3- CD8+ T cells from blood. The subset is: CD45RO-CCR7+CD27+CD95- naive CD8+ T cells lacking CXCR3 (TNR3-).

The CDR3 sequence: CASSRQATAYEQYF. This sequence joins TRBV6-6 and TRBJ2-7; TCRdb lists TRBD1, though no DNA is available to test this call. This CDR3 is built from 14 residues. Germline V gene lookup returns CDR1 MNHNY and CDR2 SVGAGI (reference sequence).